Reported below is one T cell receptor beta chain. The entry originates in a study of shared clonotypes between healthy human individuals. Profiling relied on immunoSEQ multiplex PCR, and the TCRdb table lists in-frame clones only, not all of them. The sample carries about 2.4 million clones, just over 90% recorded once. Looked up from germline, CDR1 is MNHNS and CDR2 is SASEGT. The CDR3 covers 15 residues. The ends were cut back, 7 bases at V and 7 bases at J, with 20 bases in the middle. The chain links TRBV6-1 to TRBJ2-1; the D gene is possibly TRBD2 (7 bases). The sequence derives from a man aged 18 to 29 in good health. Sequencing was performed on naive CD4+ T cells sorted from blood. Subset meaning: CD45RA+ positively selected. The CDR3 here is CASTLGLGGRNEQFF. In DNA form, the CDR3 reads TGTGCCAGCACCCTAGGACTAGGGGGGAGGAATGAGCAGTTCTTC.